This TCR beta chain was obtained from a study of cytomegalovirus exposure and HLA in healthy donors. Study-wide findings and caveats: It was reportedly the case that the classifier diagnosed cytomegalovirus status with high specificity and sensitivity.

Use of 60 Vbeta and 13 Jbeta primers characterized the PCR. Sequencing was performed with immunoSEQ multiplex PCR; in TCRdb, only in-frame clones are kept and a portion is missing. The sample gives some 150,000 clones, 65% to 80% of which show up once; about 4.5% is in the top ten. As to this clone: Its specificity is unknown.

Deletions cut 7 bases from V and 8 bases from J, with 18 bases between. Germline CDR1 and CDR2: MNHNY and SVGAGI (reference sequence). The CDR3 contains 14 residues. This chain connects TRBV6-6 to TRBJ1-3; TRBD1 is a possible D gene (6 bases). This clonotype originated in a man aged 40-55 years in good health and CMV-seronegative. Sequencing input: PBMCs. This chain's CDR3 is CASKGTQGLDTIYF. The DNA for the CDR3 is TGTGCCAGCAAGGGTACGCAGGGGTTGGACACCATATATTTT.